The 19 T cell receptor beta chains listed next were all sequenced from one sample in a study of control samples from healthy donors and cancer patients. TCRdb's table, derived via immunoSEQ multiplex PCR, lists solely in-frame clones and lacks some. The top ten clones hold 2% to 3% of a sample with around 140,000 clones, about 93% of them seen once. The sequenced material came from blood. These receptor sequences come from a man aged 35-49 years in good health.

The chain employs TRBV19 and TRBJ1-4; the D is unclear. Germline values: CDR1 LNHDA, CDR2 SQIVND (reference sequence). V lost 4 bases and J 3 bases, leaving 6 bases between the germline ends. This CDR3 has 13 residues. CDR3 residues: CASSSRANEKLFF. CDR3 DNA: TGTGCCAGTAGTAGTAGGGCTAATGAAAAACTGTTTTTT.

The J gene is TRBJ1-1, the V gene TRBV20-1; D not certain. CDR3 size: 11 residues. Trimming removed 6 bases at V and 4 bases at J, with 9 bases between. Germline values: CDR1 DFQATT, CDR2 SNEGSKA (reference sequence). The CDR3 region is CSARWGTEAFF. CDR3 DNA: TGCAGTGCCCGATGGGGCACTGAAGCTTTCTTT.

The chain is built from TRBV5-6 and TRBJ1-1; TRBD1 is a possible D gene (5 bases). This CDR3 region has 12 residues. Trimming removed 2 bases at V and 11 bases at J, with 13 bases between. Germline CDR1 SGHDT, CDR2 YYEEEE. The CDR3 reads CASSFLQGAAFF. CDR3 coding DNA: TGTGCCAGCAGCTTCCTGCAGGGTGCGGCTTTCTTT.

The chain joins TRBV4-1 to TRBJ1-4, with 7 bases matching TRBD1. This CDR3 is 15 amino acids long. V gave up 5 bases and J gave up 10 bases; unmatched junction bases: 13. CDR1 is MGHRA, CDR2 YSYEKL, per germline. The CDR3 DNA reads as TGCGCCAGCAGCGGGCGAGGGGGCGGCATAGTAAAACTGTTTTTT. It translates to CASSGRGGGIVKLFF.

As regards this clone: The junction departs from the called germline gene at one end, perhaps through a read error. The V and J genes are TRBV7-3 and TRBJ2-1; D remains unclear. Germline V gives CDR1 SGHTA, CDR2 FQGTGA. This CDR3 has 13 residues. The CDR3 DNA reads as TGTGCCAGCAGCATAGGGTCAGGTCGACCCTGGATCTTC. Protein: CASSIGSGRPWIF.

The chain couples TRBV5-1 to TRBJ2-5; no reliable D call. Germline V lookup: CDR1 SGHRS, CDR2 YFSETQ. The CDR3 has 11 amino acids. V was pared by 3 bases and J by 2 bases, with 2 bases between. The CDR3 here is CASSYQETQYF. The CDR3 bases are TGCGCCAGCAGCTATCAAGAGACCCAGTACTTC.

This chain uses TRBV10-1 with TRBJ1-1; D gene unclear. The V and J ends lost 6 bases and 0 bases respectively, with 8 bases between them. This CDR3 region has 13 residues. From germline, CDR1 is WNHNN and CDR2 SYGVQD (reference sequence). CDR3: CASSRTLNTEAFF. The CDR3 DNA is TGCGCCAGCAGCCGGACGCTGAACACTGAAGCTTTCTTT.

This chain connects TRBV29-1 to TRBJ2-2; 7 bases line up with TRBD2. The CDR3 is made up of 13 amino acids. Trimming took 3 bases from V and 6 from J; bases not matched to a gene: 4. CDR1 is SQVTM and CDR2 is ANQGSEA in the germline V gene. CDR3 bases: TGCAGCGTTGATTTGAGCGGGGCCGGGGAGCTGTTTTTT. It yields the protein CSVDLSGAGELFF.

This chain links TRBV7-6 with TRBJ2-1; 7 bases align to TRBD2. CDR3 length equals 15 residues. Germline CDR1 reads SGHVS; CDR2 reads FNYEAQ. The V gene end was trimmed by 5 bases and the J gene end by 2 bases; junction bases not matched to a gene: 6. CDR3 DNA sequence: TGTGCCAGCAGCCGAGCGGGGCGAACCTACAATGAGCAGTTCTTC. Translating it yields CASSRAGRTYNEQFF.

V is TRBV6-5 and J is TRBJ2-3; 8 bases line up with TRBD1. Trimming cost V 6 bases and J 5 bases; bases outside gene matches: 4. CDR1 is MNHEY and CDR2 is SVGAGI in the germline V gene. There are 13 residues in the CDR3. CDR3 residues: CASRGTGEDTQYF. DNA for the CDR3: TGTGCCAGCAGGGGGACAGGAGAAGATACGCAGTATTTT.

The chain employs TRBV19 and TRBJ1-5; a weak D match, TRBD1 (5 bases). The CDR3 is made up of 16 amino acids. V lost 6 bases and J lost 0, with 15 bases in between. Germline-derived CDR1 and CDR2 are LNHDA and SQIVND (reference sequence). DNA for the CDR3: TGTGCCAGTAGCTGGTTGAGGGGCAATAGCAATCAGCCCCAGCATTTT. This sequence encodes CASSWLRGNSNQPQHF.

The sample holds one count of this clone. The J gene is TRBJ2-1, the V gene TRBV6-5, with D uncertain. The V end lost 6 bases, the J end lost 4 bases, and 13 bases lay between the germline ends. The CDR3 spans 14 residues. Germline CDR1 reads MNHEY; CDR2 reads SVGAGI. The CDR3 DNA is TGTGCCAGCAGCGAGACGGGCAAATACAATGAGCAGTTCTTC. This gives the protein CASSETGKYNEQFF.

The rearrangement links TRBV4-1 to TRBJ2-3; tentative D call: TRBD2 (6 bases). The germline gives CDR1 MGHRA, CDR2 YSYEKL. The CDR3 has 15 amino acids. V lost 0 bases and J lost 1, with 8 bases in between. This chain's CDR3 is CASSQDERGTDTQYF. Written as DNA, the CDR3 is TGCGCCAGCAGCCAAGATGAGCGGGGCACAGATACGCAGTATTTT.

The V gene is TRBV19, the J gene TRBJ2-7; D is ambiguous. Germline V lookup: CDR1 LNHDA, CDR2 SQIVND (reference sequence). Deletions cut 3 bases from V and 7 bases from J, with 13 bases between. This CDR3 region has 13 residues. The CDR3: CASSIFQGLEQYF. The CDR3 bases are TGTGCCAGTAGTATTTTCCAAGGCTTGGAGCAGTACTTC.

The V call is TRBV29-1, the J call TRBJ2-1; 7 bases agree with TRBD1. This CDR3 has 13 amino acids. Germline loops: CDR1 SQVTM, CDR2 ANQGSEA. Trimming cost V 6 bases and J 8 bases; bases outside gene matches: 10. This CDR3 is CSVDSTGMDEQFF. CDR3 nucleotide sequence: TGCAGCGTCGATTCGACAGGGATGGATGAGCAGTTCTTC.

The chain is built from TRBV9 and TRBJ1-4; D call uncertain. Trimming removed 0 bases from V and 0 bases from J, with 6 bases in between. CDR1 and CDR2 from the germline V gene are SGDLS and YYNGEE. This CDR3 has 15 residues. CDR3 sequence reads: CASSVAGTTNEKLFF. CDR3 DNA sequence: TGTGCCAGCAGCGTAGCCGGTACAACTAATGAAAAACTGTTTTTT.

The chain recombines TRBV6-5 with TRBJ2-2; D is undetermined. This CDR3 spans 13 amino acids. CDR1 is MNHEY and CDR2 is SVGAGI in the germline V gene. V lost 7 bases to trimming and J lost 5 bases, with 11 bases between them. The CDR3 coding sequence is TGTGCCAGCAATTCGGGTTTTACCGGGGAGCTGTTTTTT. Translating it yields CASNSGFTGELFF.

This clone has a single count. V usage is TRBV6-2 or TRBV6-3 and J usage is TRBJ2-7; no reliable D call. The CDR3 has 16 residues. The germline V gene has CDR1 MNHEY and CDR2 SVGEGT. The ends were cut back, 2 bases at V and 0 bases at J, with 14 bases in the middle. CDR3 sequence: CASSYGDLTPSYEQYF. The DNA for the CDR3 is TGTGCCAGCAGTTACGGTGACCTGACGCCCTCCTACGAGCAGTACTTC.

The chain uses TRBV15 and TRBJ1-4; maybe TRBD1 (5 bases). This CDR3 comprises 15 residues. Germline CDR1 reads LNHNV; CDR2 reads YYDKDF (reference sequence). Deletions cut 1 base from V and 8 bases from J, with 14 bases between. Written as DNA, the CDR3 is TGTGCCACCAGCAGAGCCAACAGGCTGGCCGAAAAACTGTTTTTT. Translated: CATSRANRLAEKLFF.